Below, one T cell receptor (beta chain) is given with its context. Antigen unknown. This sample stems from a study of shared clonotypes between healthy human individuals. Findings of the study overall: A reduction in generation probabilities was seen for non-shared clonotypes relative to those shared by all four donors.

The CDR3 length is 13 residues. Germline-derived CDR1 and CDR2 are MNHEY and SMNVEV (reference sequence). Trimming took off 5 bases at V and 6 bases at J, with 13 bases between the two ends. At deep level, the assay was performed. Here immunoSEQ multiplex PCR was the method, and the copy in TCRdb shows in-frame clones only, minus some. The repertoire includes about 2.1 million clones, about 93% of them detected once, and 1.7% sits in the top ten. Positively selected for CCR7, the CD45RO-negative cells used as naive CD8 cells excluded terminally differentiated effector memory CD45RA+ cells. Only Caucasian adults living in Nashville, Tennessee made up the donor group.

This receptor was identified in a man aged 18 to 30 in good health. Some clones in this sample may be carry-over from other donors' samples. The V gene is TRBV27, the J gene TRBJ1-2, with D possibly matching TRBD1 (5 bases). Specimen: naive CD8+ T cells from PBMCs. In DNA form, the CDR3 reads TGTGCCAGCAGTACAGTCCCGGGGGATGGCTACACCTTC. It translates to CASSTVPGDGYTF.